These 23 T cell receptor beta chains came from one sample sequenced in a study of cytomegalovirus exposure and HLA in healthy donors. The primer mix had 60 Vbeta and 13 Jbeta primers. The assay was immunoSEQ multiplex PCR, and TCRdb's table has in-frame clones only and misses some. The profile shows more than 150,000 clones, approximately 84% of them singletons. The sequenced sample consisted of PBMCs. Receptors were obtained from a girl in the first two years of life in good health and CMV-seronegative.

The J gene is TRBJ2-7, the V gene TRBV13; tentatively, D is TRBD1 (6 bases). This CDR3 contains 12 residues. V shed 0 bases and J shed 9 bases, with 9 bases lying between them. Germline values: CDR1 PRHDT, CDR2 FYEKMQ (reference sequence). CDR3 coding DNA: TGTGCCAGCAGCTTAGGATTGGACAGGCAGTACTTC. Protein sequence: CASSLGLDRQYF.

Comment on this clone: The junction and the germline gene differ at one end; a read error may be behind it. The V call is TRBV7-7, the J call TRBJ2-7, with TRBD1 matching 7 bases. CDR3 length equals 14 residues. Germline CDR1 is SSHAT and CDR2 is FNYEAQ (reference sequence). CDR3 in amino acids: CASSERPTGAEQYF. The CDR3 region has the DNA TGTGCTAGCAGCGAGCGCCCCACAGGGGCCGAGCAGTACTTC. The entire variable domain, with the rest obtained from reference TRBV7-7 and TRBJ2-7, is as follows: GAGVSQSPRYKVTKRGQDVTLRCDPISSHATLYWYQQALGQGPEFLTYFNYEAQPDKSGLPSDRFSAERPEGSISTLTIQRTEQRDSAMYRCASSERPTGAEQYFGPGTRLTVT.

CDR3 nucleotides: TGTGCCAGCAGCCCAAACCGGGACAGGTTTAACTATGGCTACACCTTC. Translation: CASSPNRDRFNYGYTF. This chain connects TRBV4-2 to TRBJ1-2; 8 bases map to TRBD1. Germline trimming cut 4 bases from V and 1 base from J; bases unmatched to any gene: 8. The CDR3 totals 16 residues. CDR1 and CDR2 (germline): LGHNA, YNFKEQ.

The table lists this clone with a count of one. The chain joins TRBV5-6 to TRBJ2-5; no clear D. CDR1 and CDR2 (germline): SGHDT, YYEEEE. The CDR3 runs 14 residues. Trimming stripped 3 bases from V and 0 bases from J, with 9 bases between. CDR3 sequence (DNA): TGTGCCAGCAGCTACGCACAGTACCAAGAGACCCAGTACTTC. This encodes CASSYAQYQETQYF.

The rearrangement joins TRBV10-3 to TRBJ1-6; tentatively, D is TRBD1 (5 bases). Trimming stripped 4 bases from V and 7 bases from J, with 8 bases between. Germline V gene sequence: CDR1 ENHRY, CDR2 SYGVKD. The CDR3 runs to 13 residues. DNA of the CDR3: TGTGCCATCAGTGGACAGATAAATTCACCCCTCCACTTT. Encoded protein: CAISGQINSPLHF.

V and J are TRBV20-1 and TRBJ1-2; 10 bases are a match to TRBD1. The CDR3 length is 11 residues. Germline values: CDR1 DFQATT, CDR2 SNEGSKA (reference sequence). Germline trimming cut 5 bases from V and 7 bases from J; bases unmatched to any gene: 1. DNA for the CDR3: TGCAGTGCTGACAGGGGGCTTGGCTACACCTTC. Amino acid sequence: CSADRGLGYTF.

The V call is TRBV6-4, the J call TRBJ2-5; possibly TRBD2 for D (6 bases). Germline CDR1 is MRHNA and CDR2 is SNTAGT. The CDR3 has 14 residues. Trimming shortened V by 2 bases and J by 2 bases, and 9 bases separated the two germline ends. The CDR3 nucleotides read TGTGCCAGCAGTGACGCGGGAAATCAAGAGACCCAGTACTTC. Translation: CASSDAGNQETQYF.

This clone was counted once. The CDR3 DNA is TGTGCCAGCAGCCCTATCCGAGGAGATACGCAGTATTTT. Amino acid sequence: CASSPIRGDTQYF. The chain employs TRBV14 and TRBJ2-3; the D is unclear. Germline lookup yields CDR1 SGHDN and CDR2 FVKESK. The germline V and J ends were trimmed by 4 bases and 5 bases, with 10 bases remaining between them. The CDR3 has 13 residues.

The chain's CDR3 is CASSIDQGLAGEIHEQFF. The CDR3 DNA follows: TGTGCCAGTAGTATAGATCAGGGACTAGCGGGAGAAATCCATGAGCAGTTCTTC. The V and J genes are TRBV19 and TRBJ2-1; 14 bases match TRBD2. Germline CDR1 and CDR2: LNHDA and SQIVND (reference sequence). The CDR3 runs 18 residues. Trimming at V came to 0 bases and at J to 8 bases, leaving 9 bases not matched to a gene.

The chain couples TRBV4-1 to TRBJ2-7; the D is unclear. The CDR3 extends over 15 amino acids. CDR1 is MGHRA and CDR2 is YSYEKL in the germline V gene. V lost 1 base to trimming and J lost 2 bases, with 12 bases between them. This chain's CDR3 is CASSQVMADTYEQYF. CDR3 nucleotides: TGCGCCAGCAGCCAAGTTATGGCTGACACCTACGAGCAGTACTTC.

This clone came up once. The chain recombines TRBV5-1 with TRBJ2-6; D ambiguous. Germline V gene lookup returns CDR1 SGHRS and CDR2 YFSETQ. Trimming pared 3 bases from V and 1 base from J, leaving 8 bases between. The CDR3 spans 15 residues. In DNA form, the CDR3 reads TGCGCCAGCAGCTCCTCCGGGTCTGGGGCCAACGTCCTGACTTTC. Encoded protein: CASSSSGSGANVLTF.

This clone is a singleton in its sample. The rearrangement joins TRBV6-1 to TRBJ2-7; D is ambiguous. In germline, CDR1 is MNHNS, CDR2 SASEGT. The CDR3 is 12 amino acids. V gave up 8 bases and J gave up 1 base, with 9 bases separating them. The CDR3 reads CASRSPSYEQYF. Written as DNA, the CDR3 is TGTGCCAGCCGGTCTCCTTCCTACGAGCAGTACTTC.

In DNA form, the CDR3 reads TGTGCCAGCAGTTTAGAGGGAGCGGATAATTCACCCCTCCACTTT. Translated: CASSLEGADNSPLHF. The genes are TRBV27 and TRBJ1-6; D remains ambiguous. With 2 bases removed from V and 5 bases from J, the gap between germline ends came to 10 bases. The CDR3 has 15 residues. Germline CDR1 and CDR2: MNHEY and SMNVEV (reference sequence).

V usage is TRBV7-6 and J usage is TRBJ2-1; TRBD1 matches at 7 bases. Germline trimming cut 4 bases from V and 0 bases from J; bases unmatched to any gene: 3. CDR3 length: 15 amino acids. Looked up from germline, CDR1 is SGHVS and CDR2 is FNYEAQ. The DNA of the CDR3 is TGTGCCAGCAGCTCGGGACAGAACTCCTACAATGAGCAGTTCTTC. This translates into CASSSGQNSYNEQFF.

The chain is built from TRBV14 and TRBJ2-5, with unresolved D. CDR1 is SGHDN and CDR2 is FVKESK in the germline V gene. CDR3 length equals 11 residues. Between the trimmed V and J ends, which lost 1 base and 7 bases, there was a span of 4 bases. The CDR3 is CASSQGGTQYF. The CDR3 DNA reads as TGTGCCAGCAGCCAAGGCGGGACCCAGTACTTC.

CDR3: CASSQLLGKASEQYF. CDR3 sequence (DNA): TGTGCCAGCAGCCAACTCCTCGGGAAGGCTTCCGAGCAGTACTTC. J is TRBJ2-7 and V is TRBV5-8, with D perhaps matching TRBD2 (5 bases). Germline CDR1 reads SGHTS; CDR2 reads YDEGEE. The V end was cut by 4 bases, the J end by 6 bases, with 20 bases between. The CDR3 runs to 15 residues. The full variable domain, its missing parts supplied by reference TRBV5-8 and TRBJ2-7, is EAGVTQSPTHLIKTRGQQATLRCSPISGHTSVYWYQQALGLGLQFLLWYDEGEERNRGNFPPRFSGRQFPNYSSELNVNALELEDSALYLCASSQLLGKASEQYFGPGTRLTVT.

The J gene is TRBJ2-1, the V gene TRBV25-1; D gene unclear. V lost 6 bases to trimming and J lost 5 bases, with 11 bases between them. CDR3 length equals 13 residues. The germline V gene has CDR1 MGHDK and CDR2 SYGVNS. This chain's CDR3 is CASSSDRDNEQFF. Written as DNA, the CDR3 is TGTGCCAGCAGCTCAGACCGGGACAATGAGCAGTTCTTC.

The chain combines TRBV2 with TRBJ1-5; 7 positions agree with TRBD1. The germline gives CDR1 SNHLY, CDR2 FYNNEI. The CDR3 covers 14 residues. Trimming at V came to 4 bases and at J to 3 bases, leaving 3 bases not matched to a gene. Here the CDR3 DNA reads TGTGCCAGCAGTGCGGACAGGATCAATCAGCCCCAGCATTTT. Its protein is CASSADRINQPQHF. Based on the CDR3 plus reference TRBV2 and TRBJ1-5, the full variable domain is EPEVTQTPSHQVTQMGQEVILRCVPISNHLYFYWYRQILGQKVEFLVSFYNNEISEKSEIFDDQFSVERPDGSNFTLKIRSTKLEDSAMYFCASSADRINQPQHFGDGTRLSIL.

The chain is built from TRBV12-5 and TRBJ2-2; 16 nucleotides align to TRBD2. Germline lookup yields CDR1 LGHNT and CDR2 FRNRAP. The length of the CDR3 is 21 residues. V shed 0 bases and J 3 bases; nucleotides not matched to a gene: 10. The CDR3 bases are TGTGCTAGTGGTTTGGTAAAGGGACTAGCGGGGGGGCCTCTCGACACCGGGGAGCTGTTTTTT. This translates into CASGLVKGLAGGPLDTGELFF.

This chain's CDR3 is CASSPHRVSYEQYF. CDR3 nucleotides: TGTGCCAGCAGCCCCCACAGGGTATCCTACGAGCAGTACTTC. This chain connects TRBV13 to TRBJ2-7; perhaps TRBD1 as D (6 bases). This CDR3 has 14 residues. CDR1 is PRHDT and CDR2 is FYEKMQ in the germline V gene (reference sequence). With 5 bases removed from V and 1 base from J, the gap between germline ends came to 12 bases.

This chain joins TRBV4-2 and TRBJ2-5, with 13 bases matching TRBD2. The germline gives CDR1 LGHNA, CDR2 YNFKEQ. The CDR3 sequence is 17 residues long. The trim removed 0 bases at V and 3 bases at J, leaving 4 bases unmatched. DNA of the CDR3: TGTGCCAGCAGCCAAGACCGCGGGACTAGCGGGGAAGAGACCCAGTACTTC. This codes for CASSQDRGTSGEETQYF.

The V gene is TRBV2, the J gene TRBJ1-5; 7 bases are shared with TRBD1. V shed 7 bases and J 5 bases; nucleotides not matched to a gene: 2. Germline-derived CDR1 and CDR2 are SNHLY and FYNNEI. The CDR3 totals 12 residues. CDR3 nucleotides: TGTGCCAGCAAGACAGGGTATCAGCCCCAGCATTTT. It yields the protein CASKTGYQPQHF.

J is TRBJ2-7 and V is TRBV10-3, with TRBD1 matching over 9 bases. Per the germline V gene, CDR1 is ENHRY and CDR2 is SYGVKD. The CDR3 is 12 amino acids. Trimming at V came to 6 bases and at J to 6 bases, leaving 3 bases not matched to a gene. The CDR3 here is CAISATGGEQYF. For the CDR3, the DNA is TGTGCCATCAGCGCGACAGGGGGCGAGCAGTACTTC.